This entry is about one T cell receptor beta chain. Sequence at one end of the junction differs from germline and may be a read error. The V gene's germline CDR1 is LGHNA and CDR2 YSLEER. CDR3 size: 14 residues. The data are from a study of blood T cells in healthy people across ages. Next came a second PCR, run for about 7 to 12 cycles, which used a sample-barcoded 5' primer along with a J-beta primer mix. TCRdb called the 5' RACE reads again in MiXCR, with one record for every CDR3 protein. The sample carries roughly 2 million distinct CDR3 sequences, less than 50% recorded once. This chain links TRBV4-3 with TRBJ1-2, with D possibly matching TRBD1 (6 bases). The specimen sequenced was blood. The sequence derives from a middle-aged woman in good health. CDR3: CASSQDRGSYGHTF. CDR3 DNA: TGCGCCAGCAGCCAAGACAGGGGAAGCTATGGCCACACCTTC.